This section outlines one T cell receptor beta chain sequence together with its context. Its antigen is not yet known. Per-nucleotide qualities are absent, and no much larger clonotype sits a single base away. All of the isolated RNA was reverse transcribed with the High Capacity cDNA Reverse Transcription Kit, so expressed TCRB transcripts were sequenced. Deep immunoSEQ sequencing was applied to naive, central memory and regulatory T cell samples, giving an average of roughly 3.6 million total reads per sample. After sorted cells were lysed in RLT buffer, RNA was extracted with DNase-treated RNeasy Micro or Mini kits, with the choice depending on cell number. To prevent cross-contamination, each cell subset was processed individually, whereas patient and healthy donor samples were processed jointly. The immunoSEQ multiplex PCR was used to amplify TCRB sequences from cDNA, yielding 87-bp fragments that span the CDR3 region. Sequencing of the amplicons was performed on the Illumina HiSeq platform. Concerning the study's data processing: PCR bias was computationally corrected using synthetic template baselines, reads within Hamming distance 2 were collapsed, and singletons that could not be merged were discarded. Reads were aligned against IMGT so that V, D and J genes, CDR3 length and insertions or deletions at six rearrangement sites could be assigned. Clonotype counts were normalized to sorted cell number within each subset before computing true diversity and Gini coefficients with the tcR R package. The overlap coefficient, calculated on TCRB nucleotide sequences, was used to quantify repertoire sharing. Out-of-frame TCRB sequences from naive cells were analyzed to stand in for the pre-selection repertoire. Entries here come from immuneACCESS through TCRdb and include only in-frame sequences with V and J called. Some clones fail to appear in such tables; in the studies checked, an unresolved V gene covers under half of the shortfall, and the cause of the remainder is unknown. V, J and clone size derive from that table, while D and trimming were established from the DNA sequence. The sample table contains 150,000 to 200,000 clones; only one count was recorded for more than 60% of them. The ten largest account for approximately 0.089% of the sample.

This record comes from a study of beta chain features in type 1 diabetes (dated by TCRdb to 2016 to 2019). For context, the study as a whole: No differences in mean age, gender distribution, total cell number or subset yield were found between patients and healthy donors. A total of roughly 100 million sorted cells were examined across all samples, and RNA yield correlated strongly with the number of cells per subset. The study compared TCRB repertoires of sorted circulating CD4+ T cell subsets between recently diagnosed type 1 diabetes patients and matched healthy donors. Naive and central memory subsets were obtained from all 30 or so donors, but regulatory and stem cell-like memory subsets were isolated from only 8 patients and about eight healthy donors.

Here is what the overall study found, with its caveats: Naive, central memory and regulatory TCRB repertoires appeared more similar among patients than among healthy donors. Type 1 diabetes patients showed a moderate but significant shortening of TCRB CDR3 length in all four CD4+ subsets. Because cDNA was sequenced instead of genomic DNA, highly expressing activated cells could be over-represented, though the groups showed no difference in activation or CD3 levels. PCR might favor shorter templates, but patient and control samples were amplified and corrected together, so any skew would affect both groups equally. At VDJ recombination sites, patients with type 1 diabetes made fewer insertions and deleted more nucleotides, a pattern implying thymic rearrangement abnormalities. Because the HLA sub-analyses included only small numbers of individuals, any influence of HLA type on TCRB rearrangement was left unresolved.

Each donor gave one peripheral blood draw, averaging roughly 100 mL, which was collected into heparinised tubes. Naive, central memory, regulatory and stem cell-like memory CD4+ T cells were sorted on a BD FACSAria II using a panel including CD45RO, CCR7, CD25, CD127, CD95 and CD27. All sorted populations exceeded 95% purity. PBMCs were isolated right away by Lymphoprep density gradient centrifugation and were stained directly, without culture. To minimize batch effects, samples were stained and sorted in pairs, one healthy donor with one patient per experiment. From the cysteine up to the phenylalanine, the CDR3 has a length of 13 residues. Solely the CDR3 DNA is kept, with 39 bases framed from the first base. V and J are truncated by 4 bases and 0 bases respectively, leaving an intervening sequence of 7 bases. Taken from the germline V gene, the CDR1 and CDR2 loops are SGHRS and YFSETQ.

The sequencing sample was made of naive CD4+ T cells from blood. Reading the label with the study, this specimen's cell subset or site is: true naive CD4+ T cells. The chain is made from TRBV5-1 and TRBJ2-5, and TRBD2 may be the D gene, going by 5 matching bases. This clonotype originated in a man aged 25-45 years with type 1 diabetes. The CDR3 protein is CASSAGNQETQYF. The sequenced DNA is TGCGCCAGCAGCGCCGGGAACCAAGAGACCCAGTACTTC.